The 30 T cell receptor beta chains below all came from one sample that was sequenced in a study of OX40 agonist ivuxolimab in advanced cancers. Some clones are missing from TCRdb's copy, which holds only in-frame ones; the method was immunoSEQ multiplex PCR. The table lists roughly 70,000 clones, around 86% of them singletons. The sequences come from CD4+ or CD8+ T cells sorted from blood, collected in a trial of the OX40 agonist ivuxolimab. These receptor sequences come from an adult with an advanced solid tumor such as melanoma, head and neck, liver or kidney cancer.

This chain joins TRBV2 and TRBJ2-5; TRBD2 matches 8 bases. With V trimmed by 5 bases and J by 2 bases, 7 bases remained unmatched. Germline values: CDR1 SNHLY, CDR2 FYNNEI. This CDR3 comprises 15 residues. The CDR3 region is CASSLAGGGQETQYF. The CDR3 region has the DNA TGTGCCAGCAGTCTTGCGGGGGGTGGGCAAGAGACCCAGTACTTC.

Notes on this clone: The same CDR3 also results from other DNA sequences found in this sample. The chain couples TRBV5-6 to TRBJ1-5, with D tentatively TRBD1 (5 bases). Deletions cut 2 bases from V and 1 base from J, with 7 bases between. Germline V gene sequence: CDR1 SGHDT, CDR2 YYEEEE. The CDR3 totals 14 residues. As DNA, the CDR3 is TGTGCCAGCAGCTTCACAGGCAGCAATCAGCCCCAGCATTTT. It specifies CASSFTGSNQPQHF.

V is TRBV30 and J is TRBJ2-3; 8 bases agree with TRBD2. CDR3 length equals 12 residues. Germline V lookup: CDR1 GTSNPN, CDR2 SVGIG (reference sequence). V was clipped by 4 bases and J by 6 bases; unmatched bases: 3. The CDR3 DNA sequence: TGTGCCTGGAACGGACTAGCCGATACGCAGTATTTT. Its protein is CAWNGLADTQYF.

CDR3 region: CAWSETGGLDTQYF. The CDR3 DNA sequence: TGTGCCTGGAGTGAGACAGGGGGGTTAGATACGCAGTATTTT. The chain couples TRBV30 to TRBJ2-3; 9 bases agree with TRBD1. CDR1 and CDR2 (germline): GTSNPN, SVGIG (reference sequence). This CDR3 is built from 14 residues. V shed 1 base and J 5 bases; nucleotides not matched to a gene: 4.

J is TRBJ1-5 and V is TRBV28; weak D call: TRBD1 (6 bases). CDR1 and CDR2 from the germline V gene are MDHEN and SYDVKM. The V end lost 4 bases, the J end lost 3 bases, and 13 bases lay between the germline ends. The CDR3 has 15 amino acids. The CDR3 DNA reads as TGTGCCAGCAGTTCACAGGGTAGTTCCAATCAGCCCCAGCATTTT. This gives the protein CASSSQGSSNQPQHF.

The chain is built from TRBV11-2 and TRBJ1-6; D not resolved. This CDR3 is built from 13 residues. V lost 1 base and J 9 bases, leaving 7 bases between the germline ends. Germline CDR1 SGHAT, CDR2 FQNNGV. The CDR3 spells CASSLGYGSPLHF. Written as DNA, the CDR3 is TGTGCCAGCAGCTTAGGGTACGGTTCACCCCTCCACTTT.

This rearrangement joins TRBV28 to TRBJ1-5; weak D call: TRBD1 (6 bases). V was shortened by 10 bases and J by 5 bases, with 21 bases between the two germline ends. Germline V CDR1 and CDR2: MDHEN, SYDVKM. The CDR3 runs to 15 residues. CDR3 loop: CATNLWTVSYQPQHF. CDR3 DNA sequence: TGTGCCACCAACCTCTGGACAGTAAGTTATCAGCCCCAGCATTTT. The full variable domain, with the rest looked up from reference TRBV28 and TRBJ1-5, is DVKVTQSSRYLVKRTGEKVFLECVQDMDHENMFWYRQDPGLGLRLIYFSYDVKMKEKGDIPEGYSVSREKKERFSLILESASTNQTSMYLCATNLWTVSYQPQHFGDGTRLSIL.

This clone came up a few times. J is TRBJ1-2 and V is TRBV6-6; 9 bases are shared with TRBD1. V gave up 6 bases and J gave up 2 bases; unmatched junction bases: 4. The CDR3 length is 14 residues. Germline V CDR1 and CDR2: MNHNY, SVGAGI (reference sequence). The DNA for the CDR3 is TGTGCCAGCAGAAACGGACAGGGGAACTATGGCTACACCTTC. Its translation is CASRNGQGNYGYTF.

The genes are TRBV10-1 and TRBJ2-1, with TRBD2 matching over 7 bases. Germline assignment: CDR1 WNHNN and CDR2 SYGVQD (reference sequence). This CDR3 contains 15 residues. The ends lost 0 bases at V and 3 bases at J; junction bases unmatched: 2. CDR3 nucleotide sequence: TGCGCCAGCAGTGAGTCTGGGGGGGACTACAATGAGCAGTTCTTC. Its translation is CASSESGGDYNEQFF.

This clone was found a few times. V and J are TRBV28 and TRBJ1-5; 8 bases map to TRBD1. Germline V gene data show CDR1 as MDHEN and CDR2 as SYDVKM. The CDR3 totals 16 residues. Trimming at V came to 6 bases and at J to 1 base, leaving 8 bases not matched to a gene. DNA of the CDR3: TGTGCCAGCAGCCAGGGGGCGGGCGTAAGCAATCAGCCCCAGCATTTT. As protein: CASSQGAGVSNQPQHF.

This rearrangement joins TRBV10-3 to TRBJ1-2, with TRBD1 matching 10 bases. Trimming took 10 bases from V and 1 from J; bases not matched to a gene: 3. The CDR3 loop spans 13 amino acids. Germline CDR1 is ENHRY and CDR2 is SYGVKD. The CDR3 sequence is CATGDRGNYGYTF. For the CDR3, the DNA is TGTGCCACCGGGGACAGGGGTAACTATGGCTACACCTTC.

There are a few counts of this clone. The chain couples TRBV21-1 to TRBJ2-4; TRBD1 is the table's D call, not checked against the DNA. TRBV21-1 is a pseudogene. CDR3 size: 13 residues. The CDR3 DNA follows: TGTGCCAGCAGCAAAGGGCTCAGAAACATTCAGTACTTC. It translates to CASSKGLRNIQYF.

J is TRBJ2-3 and V is TRBV18; D gene ambiguous. The V end was cut by 2 bases, the J end by 2 bases, with 2 bases between. CDR3 size: 12 residues. Looked up from germline, CDR1 is KGHSH and CDR2 is LQKENI. For the CDR3, the DNA is TGTGCCAGCTCACCAGACACAGATACGCAGTATTTT. This sequence encodes CASSPDTDTQYF.

This chain joins TRBV7-9 and TRBJ2-3; TRBD1 agrees at 9 bases. This CDR3 region has 15 residues. From germline, CDR1 is SEHNR and CDR2 FQNEAQ (reference sequence). The trim removed 1 base at V and 3 bases at J, leaving 2 bases unmatched. CDR3: CASSLGQGGTDTQYF. The CDR3, as DNA: TGTGCCAGCAGCTTAGGACAGGGGGGGACAGATACGCAGTATTTT.

J is TRBJ1-5 and V is TRBV28; D is undetermined. The CDR3 totals 15 residues. Trimming pared 5 bases from V and 4 bases from J, leaving 15 bases between. Germline V gene lookup returns CDR1 MDHEN and CDR2 SYDVKM. CDR3 in DNA: TGTGCCAGCAGTAAAGCCGGGAACCAAAATCAGCCCCAGCATTTT. The encoded protein is CASSKAGNQNQPQHF. Full variable domain (missing parts from reference TRBV28 and TRBJ1-5): DVKVTQSSRYLVKRTGEKVFLECVQDMDHENMFWYRQDPGLGLRLIYFSYDVKMKEKGDIPEGYSVSREKKERFSLILESASTNQTSMYLCASSKAGNQNQPQHFGDGTRLSIL.

This clone was picked up one time. The chain employs TRBV4-1 and TRBJ2-3; D uncertain. The CDR3 has 15 amino acids. Trimming removed 1 base at V and 4 bases at J, with 12 bases between. Looked up from germline, CDR1 is MGHRA and CDR2 is YSYEKL. This CDR3 is CASSQVATRADTQYF. The CDR3 DNA is TGCGCCAGCAGCCAAGTAGCTACAAGGGCAGATACGCAGTATTTT.

The V and J genes are TRBV7-8 and TRBJ1-2; D is ambiguous. This CDR3 has 13 residues. With 7 bases removed from V and 0 bases from J, the gap between germline ends came to 9 bases. Germline values: CDR1 SGHVS, CDR2 FQNEAQ. The CDR3 coding sequence is TGTGCCAGCACCTCGGGCACTAACTATGGCTACACCTTC. Its protein product is CASTSGTNYGYTF.

The gene calls are TRBV6-1 and TRBJ2-6; D is perhaps TRBD2 (5 bases). V dropped 5 bases and J dropped 0 bases, with 8 bases sitting between them. This CDR3 comprises 15 residues. CDR1 and CDR2 (germline): MNHNS, SASEGT. The CDR3 reads CASSSGYSGANVLTF. Written as DNA, the CDR3 is TGTGCCAGCAGTAGCGGTTACTCTGGGGCCAACGTCCTGACTTTC.

The chain joins TRBV6-5 to TRBJ1-1, with TRBD1 matching over 7 bases. The CDR3 sequence is 14 residues long. Germline V gene lookup returns CDR1 MNHEY and CDR2 SVGAGI. V was pared by 5 bases and J by 3 bases, with 6 bases of the junction left unmatched. The CDR3 here is CASSDPGQYTEAFF. CDR3 in DNA: TGTGCCAGCAGTGACCCGGGACAGTACACTGAAGCTTTCTTT.

The V call is TRBV28, the J call TRBJ1-4, with TRBD1 identical over 9 bases. The CDR3 is made up of 14 amino acids. Trimming took 8 bases from V and 7 from J; bases not matched to a gene: 8. Germline V lookup: CDR1 MDHEN, CDR2 SYDVKM. The CDR3 coding sequence is TGTGCCAGCGGGGGACAGGGAACGGGTGAAAAACTGTTTTTT. This encodes CASGGQGTGEKLFF.

The chain is built from TRBV5-1 and TRBJ2-5, with TRBD2 identical over 8 bases. The CDR3 contains 13 residues. Germline V CDR1 and CDR2: SGHRS, YFSETQ. The trim removed 2 bases at V and 5 bases at J, leaving 2 bases unmatched. DNA for the CDR3: TGCGCCAGCAGCTTCGGGGGGGCGGAGACCCAGTACTTC. The encoded protein is CASSFGGAETQYF.

As DNA, the CDR3 is TGCACCAGCAGCCAAGATCAGACTAGCGGGGACCCGGTGAGGGGGGAGCTGTTTTTT. It codes for CTSSQDQTSGDPVRGELFF. V is TRBV1 and J is TRBJ2-2; TRBD2 reflects the table's D call only, with no check against the DNA. TRBV1 is classified as a pseudogene. The CDR3 loop spans 19 amino acids.

This chain uses TRBV10-3 with TRBJ1-2, with D possibly matching TRBD1 (6 bases). Germline CDR1 ENHRY, CDR2 SYGVKD. The CDR3 contains 14 residues. V lost 5 bases and J 0 bases, leaving 10 bases between the germline ends. In nucleotides, the CDR3 is TGTGCCATCAGTAGGGGGGTAGCTAACTATGGCTACACCTTC. Protein sequence: CAISRGVANYGYTF.

V and J are TRBV5-1 and TRBJ1-3; the D is unclear. Germline CDR1 is SGHRS and CDR2 is YFSETQ. V gave up 3 bases and J gave up 0 bases, with 10 bases separating them. The CDR3 covers 15 residues. The DNA of the CDR3 is TGCGCCAGCAGCTATCCACTGGACTCTGGAAACACCATATATTTT. This gives the protein CASSYPLDSGNTIYF.

The V call is TRBV6-5, the J call TRBJ2-5; D is undetermined. The V and J ends lost 7 bases and 7 bases respectively, with 16 bases between them. Germline V gene sequence: CDR1 MNHEY, CDR2 SVGAGI. The CDR3 is 13 amino acids. CDR3 sequence (DNA): TGTGCCAGCACCACCCCCCAGCCCGCGACCCAGTACTTC. Its protein product is CASTTPQPATQYF.

This chain joins TRBV9 and TRBJ2-2; weak D call: TRBD2 (5 bases). Germline CDR1 is SGDLS and CDR2 is YYNGEE. This CDR3 spans 15 amino acids. V shed 0 bases and J shed 5 bases, with 11 bases lying between them. The CDR3 DNA follows: TGTGCCAGCAGCGTAGTACTAGGCGATACCGGGGAGCTGTTTTTT. Translated, it gives CASSVVLGDTGELFF.

This clone was seen only once. This chain joins TRBV7-2 and TRBJ2-2; 7 bases align to TRBD1. The CDR3 has 15 amino acids. V lost 5 bases, J lost 5 bases, and 8 bases stayed unmatched. The germline gives CDR1 SGHTA, CDR2 FQGNSA. The CDR3 bases are TGTGCCAGCAGCCTTAGACAGGGAAGTACCGGGGAGCTGTTTTTT. Translated: CASSLRQGSTGELFF. Full variable domain (missing parts from reference TRBV7-2 and TRBJ2-2): GAGVSQSPSNKVTEKGKDVELRCDPISGHTALYWYRQSLGQGLEFLIYFQGNSAPDKSGLPSDRFSAERTGGSVSTLTIQRTQQEDSAVYLCASSLRQGSTGELFFGEGSRLTVL.

The chain carries TRBV27 and TRBJ2-2; 10 nucleotides agree with TRBD1. CDR3 size: 14 residues. The trim removed 10 bases at V and 6 bases at J, leaving 8 bases unmatched. Germline assignment: CDR1 MNHEY and CDR2 SMNVEV (reference sequence). CDR3 DNA sequence: TGTGCCATACGTCGACAGGGGGCTGCCGGGGAGCTGTTTTTT. As protein: CAIRRQGAAGELFF.

In nucleotides, the CDR3 is TGTGCCAGCAGCCCGCCCAGCGCGGGGATATACAATGAGCAGTTCTTC. Protein: CASSPPSAGIYNEQFF. The chain uses TRBV14 and TRBJ2-1; TRBD2 is a possible D gene (6 bases). The germline V and J ends were trimmed by 4 bases and 4 bases, with 17 bases remaining between them. CDR3 length equals 16 residues. Germline CDR1 reads SGHDN; CDR2 reads FVKESK.

The chain couples TRBV15 to TRBJ1-4; no clear D. The CDR3 extends over 14 amino acids. Trimming pared 0 bases from V and 8 bases from J, leaving 10 bases between. CDR1 is LNHNV and CDR2 is YYDKDF in the germline V gene (reference sequence). The CDR3 DNA follows: TGTGCCACCAGCAGAGATACACCCCCCGAAAAACTGTTTTTT. It encodes CATSRDTPPEKLFF. The full variable domain, in which reference TRBV15 and TRBJ1-4 provide the parts outside the CDR3, is DAMVIQNPRYQVTQFGKPVTLSCSQTLNHNVMYWYQQKSSQAPKLLFHYYDKDFNNEADTPDNFQSRRPNTSFCFLDIRSPGLGDTAMYLCATSRDTPPEKLFFGSGTQLSVL.